This TCR beta chain was profiled in a study of T cell changes during pregnancy in multiple sclerosis. V shed 5 bases, J shed 5 bases, and the junction held 10 bases outside the gene matches. This CDR3 contains 17 residues. Germline V gene lookup returns CDR1 SGHVS and CDR2 FNYEAQ. The assay was immunoSEQ multiplex PCR, and TCRdb's table has in-frame clones only and misses some. The table shows 70,000 to 95,000 clones, with roughly 93% occurring only once. The TCR originated in a female donor with multiple sclerosis, enrolled in a pregnancy study. This chain joins TRBV7-6 and TRBJ1-4; 11 bases map to TRBD1. The sequencing here drew on peripheral blood, taken in the second trimester of pregnancy. Here the CDR3 reads CASSAGVRDRGNEKLFF. CDR3 DNA sequence: TGTGCCAGCAGCGCAGGCGTGAGGGACAGGGGGAATGAAAAACTGTTTTTT.